This paragraph covers one TCR beta chain sequence. Per the original methods: Estimates of nucleated cell counts were drawn from the amplification of reference gene primers. The table came from immunoSEQ multiplex PCR; TCRdb's copy has only in-frame clones and leaves some out. That table supplies the V and J calls and clone size; D and trimming were determined from the DNA. The sample has roughly 150,000 clones, around 80% seen once. The data were obtained in a study of blood T cell repertoires in COVID-19. Study in general: Sources were T cells, B-cell-depleted T cells, or PBMCs; the material itself was cDNA or gDNA.

This receptor was identified in a human donor with acute or convalescent COVID-19. The donor label of this sample is uncertain. Material for sequencing was peripheral blood.

The CDR3 nucleotides are TGCGCCAGCAGCCTCGGGACAGTCGGTGGGTGGGGTGAAAAACTGTTTTTT. Translated: CASSLGTVGGWGEKLFF. V usage is TRBV4-1 and J usage is TRBJ1-4; 7 nucleotides align to TRBD1. Per germline, CDR1 MGHRA and CDR2 YSYEKL. The length of the CDR3 is 17 residues. With 4 bases clipped from V and 7 bases from J, the junction kept 15 bases outside the gene matches.